Listed here are 10 T cell receptor beta chains from one sample, sequenced in a study of identical twins. TCRdb reprocessed the 5' RACE reads via MiXCR and lists one record per CDR3 protein. The sample has about 240,000 distinct CDR3 sequences, about 13% seen once. The same data also contributed to another study, on yellow fever vaccine responses in identical twins.

The source material was memory (CD45RO+) T cells sorted from blood. Receptor source: a woman under 30 in good health.

In its sample, this clonotype was seen many times. V and J are TRBV4-2 and TRBJ2-3; the D call may be TRBD1 or TRBD2 (6 bases each). The V gene's germline CDR1 is LGHNA and CDR2 YNFKEQ. Between the trimmed V and J ends, which lost 5 bases and 4 bases, there was a span of 19 bases. This CDR3 contains 16 residues. Here the CDR3 DNA reads TGTGCCAGCAGCTCCCTTCGAGGGGGGCCCTCAGATACGCAGTATTTT. This sequence encodes CASSSLRGGPSDTQYF.

To note about this clonotype: Possible read error: a much larger clone is one base away. The V gene is TRBV28, the J gene TRBJ2-3; D not certain. The CDR3 consists of 13 residues. V lost 2 bases to trimming and J lost 5 bases, with 8 bases between them. CDR1 MDHEN and CDR2 SYDVKM come from the germline V gene. CDR3 protein: CASSLRSIDTQYF. The CDR3 region has the DNA TGTGCCAGCAGTTTAAGGTCCATAGATACGCAGTATTTT.

This clonotype was picked up many times. V and J are TRBV29-1 and TRBJ2-2; 14 nucleotides line up with TRBD2. CDR3 size: 17 residues. Trimming at V came to 6 bases and at J to 3 bases, leaving 9 bases not matched to a gene. Germline lookup yields CDR1 SQVTM and CDR2 ANQGSEA. CDR3 residues: CSVTGTSGRVDTGELFF. CDR3 nucleotide sequence: TGCAGCGTGACCGGGACTAGCGGGAGAGTCGACACCGGGGAGCTGTTTTTT.

This chain connects TRBV6-2 or TRBV6-3 to TRBJ2-3; maybe TRBD2 (6 bases). The germline V and J ends were trimmed by 2 bases and 2 bases, with 11 bases remaining between them. Germline V gene data show CDR1 as MNHEY and CDR2 as SVGEGT. This CDR3 is built from 15 residues. DNA of the CDR3: TGTGCCAGCAGTTACGATAGCGGTGACACAGATACGCAGTATTTT. This sequence encodes CASSYDSGDTDTQYF.

This clonotype was seen many times. CDR3 DNA: TGTGCCAGCAGGACAGAGGGTGCAGGGCCGAGGAATGAGCAGTTCTTC. The encoded protein is CASRTEGAGPRNEQFF. The J gene is TRBJ2-1, the V gene TRBV6-1; TRBD1 or TRBD2 may be the D gene (5 bases each). Germline loops: CDR1 MNHNS, CDR2 SASEGT. CDR3 size: 16 residues. V was trimmed by 6 bases and J by 7 bases, leaving 22 bases between them.

The chain couples TRBV4-2 to TRBJ2-1, with D uncertain. Germline V gene sequence: CDR1 LGHNA, CDR2 YNFKEQ. Between the trimmed V and J ends, which lost 0 bases and 6 bases, there was a span of 12 bases. The CDR3 spans 15 residues. CDR3 protein: CASSQDWSSGNEQFF. Written as DNA, the CDR3 is TGTGCCAGCAGCCAAGATTGGAGCTCGGGCAATGAGCAGTTCTTC.

This clonotype was counted many times. The chain couples TRBV20-1 to TRBJ2-7; TRBD2 agrees at 13 bases. The CDR3 extends over 13 amino acids. Per germline, CDR1 DFQATT and CDR2 SNEGSKA (reference sequence). V shed 6 bases and J 4 bases; nucleotides not matched to a gene: 3. The CDR3 protein is CSAGTSGTYEQYF. The CDR3, as DNA: TGCAGTGCCGGGACTAGCGGGACATACGAGCAGTACTTC.

This clonotype was detected ten times or more. In DNA, the CDR3 is TGCAGTGCACCCTCCCCCAGGGGTGAAATTTCAGATACGCAGTATTTT. It codes for CSAPSPRGEISDTQYF. The gene calls are TRBV20-1 and TRBJ2-3; the D gene is possibly TRBD1 (6 bases). The CDR3 runs 16 residues. V was clipped by 6 bases and J by 4 bases, with 23 bases between them. Germline V CDR1 and CDR2: DFQATT, SNEGSKA (reference sequence).

The J gene is TRBJ2-7, the V gene TRBV12-3 or TRBV12-4; 9 positions agree with TRBD2. After removal of 3 bases from V and 0 bases from J, the junction contained 6 bases not matched to a gene. This CDR3 is 16 amino acids long. The CDR3: CASSFSPGLASYEQYF. CDR3 in DNA: TGTGCCAGCAGTTTTTCCCCGGGACTAGCCTCCTACGAGCAGTACTTC.

This clonotype was seen a few times. The genes are TRBV28 and TRBJ1-1; D might be TRBD1 (5 bases). The CDR3 covers 14 residues. Trimming pared 10 bases from V and 1 base from J, leaving 16 bases between. CDR1 is MDHEN and CDR2 is SYDVKM in the germline V gene. The CDR3 region is CATRDGPPNTEAFF. CDR3 coding DNA: TGTGCCACCAGGGACGGTCCACCGAACACTGAAGCTTTCTTT.